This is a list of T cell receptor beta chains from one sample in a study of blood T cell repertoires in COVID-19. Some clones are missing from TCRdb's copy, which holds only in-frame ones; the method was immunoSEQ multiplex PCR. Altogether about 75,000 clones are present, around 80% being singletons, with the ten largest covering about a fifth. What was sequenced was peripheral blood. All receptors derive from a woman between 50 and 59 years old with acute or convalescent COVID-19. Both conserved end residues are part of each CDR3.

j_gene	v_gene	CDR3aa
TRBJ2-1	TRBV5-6	CASSLRDPDRGHLYNEQFF
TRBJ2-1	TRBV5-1	CASSLEGAPGNEQFF
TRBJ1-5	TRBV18	CASSPDRSNQPQHF
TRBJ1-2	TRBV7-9	CASSSGDIRYGYTF
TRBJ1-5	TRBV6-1	CASRRPGDGQPQHF
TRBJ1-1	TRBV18	CASSPPGQINTEAFF
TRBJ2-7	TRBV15	CATSRVRTGGTYEQYF
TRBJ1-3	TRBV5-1	CASSVGQPGNTIYF
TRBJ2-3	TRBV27	CASSFDGRDTQYF
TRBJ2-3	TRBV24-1	CATSDRQGFTDTQYF
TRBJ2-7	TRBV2	CASTSGAVWTSGYEQYF
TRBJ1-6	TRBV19	CASTDRDYSPLHF
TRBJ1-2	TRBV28	CASNTGVGYGYTF
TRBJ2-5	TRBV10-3	CAISESSPGVWQETQYF
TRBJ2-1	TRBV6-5	CASSFSSGGHNEQFF
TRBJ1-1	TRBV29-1	CSVEIGMSRTEAFF
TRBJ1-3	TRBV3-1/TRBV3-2	CASSQGDRRGGNTIYF
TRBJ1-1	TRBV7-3	CASSLMGASAEAFF
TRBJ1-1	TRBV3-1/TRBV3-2	CASSPQQMGGTEAFF
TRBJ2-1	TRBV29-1	CSVLTSGVSNEQFF
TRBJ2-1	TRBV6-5	CASSYQGGVYNEQFF
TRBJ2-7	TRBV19	CASSTTGTGVYEQYF